The 28 T cell receptor beta chains presented below share a single source sample, sequenced in a study of blood T cells in healthy people across ages. PCR was performed a second time for about 7 to 12 cycles using a sample-barcoded 5' primer and a J-beta primer mix. Each CDR3 protein gets one entry after TCRdb re-called the 5' RACE reads with MiXCR. The table has 500,000 to 600,000 distinct CDR3 sequences, 27% seen once. Sample: blood. The source of these receptors is a woman aged 70-85 years in good health.

The chain has TRBV19 and TRBJ2-4; 7 bases agree with TRBD1. V shed 1 base, J shed 4 bases, and the junction held 10 bases outside the gene matches. CDR3 size: 17 residues. Germline assignment: CDR1 LNHDA and CDR2 SQIVND (reference sequence). The CDR3 loop reads CASSIGKSGTAKNIQYF. Here the CDR3 DNA reads TGTGCCAGTAGTATAGGAAAATCCGGGACAGCAAAAAACATTCAGTACTTC.

This clonotype was observed a few times. J is TRBJ2-2 and V is TRBV6-1, with 8 positions matching TRBD2. CDR3 length: 16 residues. Germline V gene data show CDR1 as MNHNS and CDR2 as SASEGT. This CDR3 is CATKRELAANTGELFF. DNA for the CDR3: TGTGCTACCAAAAGGGAACTAGCGGCGAACACCGGGGAGCTGTTTTTT.

This clonotype has just a few counts. The chain combines TRBV7-9 with TRBJ1-4; 8 positions agree with TRBD1. V was pared by 5 bases and J by 8 bases, with 13 bases of the junction left unmatched. The CDR3 has 16 amino acids. CDR1 and CDR2 (germline): SEHNR, FQNEAQ (reference sequence). The CDR3 sequence: CASSLGAGGSEEKLFF. CDR3 nucleotides: TGTGCCAGCAGCCTTGGAGCAGGGGGCTCTGAAGAAAAACTGTTTTTT.

About this clonotype itself: Germline and junction disagree at one end, which may indicate a read error. The chain combines TRBV29-1 with TRBJ1-2; possible D gene TRBD1, 6 bases. The CDR3 spans 11 residues. The germline V gene encodes CDR1 SQVTM and CDR2 ANQGSEA. CDR3: CSGTQGYSYTF. In nucleotides, the CDR3 is TGCAGCGGAACACAGGGCTATAGCTACACCTTC.

J is TRBJ2-4 and V is TRBV20-1; 7 bases match TRBD2. This CDR3 spans 15 amino acids. The V gene end was trimmed by 4 bases and the J gene end by 15 bases; junction bases not matched to a gene: 21. Per germline, CDR1 DFQATT and CDR2 SNEGSKA (reference sequence). This chain's CDR3 is CSAISPQRGGVTRYF. In nucleotides, the CDR3 is TGCAGTGCTATATCTCCTCAGCGGGGTGGCGTGACCCGGTACTTC.

The chain couples TRBV28 to TRBJ1-6, with D possibly matching TRBD1 (5 bases). Germline-derived CDR1 and CDR2 are MDHEN and SYDVKM. Trimming took 7 bases from V and 4 from J, leaving 17 bases between them. The length of the CDR3 is 16 residues. The CDR3 loop is CASTLGGIGYNSPLHF. CDR3 in DNA: TGTGCCAGCACCTTGGGGGGAATTGGGTATAATTCACCCCTCCACTTT.

In regard to this clonotype: One junction end does not reproduce the germline sequence, and a read error may be involved. The chain couples TRBV29-1 to TRBJ2-5; 10 bases align to TRBD2. Germline values: CDR1 SQVTM, CDR2 ANQGSEA. The CDR3 consists of 14 residues. This CDR3 is CSVASGGEGETLYF. The CDR3 region has the DNA TGCAGCGTTGCGAGCGGGGGGGAGGGAGAGACCCTGTACTTC.

This clonotype occurred a few times. The chain carries TRBV5-4 and TRBJ2-2, with D possibly being TRBD1 or TRBD2 (5 bases each). CDR1 is SGHNT, CDR2 YYREEE, per germline (reference sequence). V shed 1 base and J shed 3 bases, with 7 bases lying between them. This CDR3 has 14 amino acids. CDR3 residues: CASSLWGHTGELFF. The CDR3 DNA sequence: TGTGCCAGCAGCTTGTGGGGACACACCGGGGAGCTGTTTTTT.

This clonotype has only a few counts. V and J are TRBV20-1 and TRBJ2-1; 7 nucleotides agree with TRBD1. CDR1 and CDR2 from the germline V gene are DFQATT and SNEGSKA (reference sequence). The V gene end was trimmed by 3 bases and the J gene end by 4 bases; junction bases not matched to a gene: 3. The CDR3 loop spans 13 amino acids. The CDR3 DNA follows: TGCAGTGCTAGGGGGGACAGTTACAATGAGCAGTTCTTC. Protein sequence: CSARGDSYNEQFF.

This chain links TRBV29-1 with TRBJ1-2; tentatively, D is TRBD1 (6 bases). This CDR3 region has 13 residues. Trimming pared 3 bases from V and 6 bases from J, leaving 14 bases between. Germline CDR1 reads SQVTM; CDR2 reads ANQGSEA. The CDR3 DNA is TGCAGCGTTGACAGGGAGGGGGGAGATGGCTACACCTTC. Amino acid sequence: CSVDREGGDGYTF.

This clonotype has a handful of counts. The J gene is TRBJ2-1, the V gene TRBV18; 9 bases map to TRBD2. V shed 8 bases, J shed 10 bases, and the junction held 12 bases outside the gene matches. Germline loops: CDR1 KGHSH, CDR2 LQKENI. This CDR3 is 14 amino acids long. CDR3 DNA sequence: TGTGCCAGCGTTACGGGACTAGCTCTAGAGGAGCAGTTCTTC. Residues: CASVTGLALEEQFF. The variable domain in full, completed from reference TRBV18 and TRBJ2-1, reads NAGVMQNPRHLVRRRGQEARLRCSPMKGHSHVYWYRQLPEEGLKFMVYLQKENIIDESGMPKERFSAEFPKEGPSILRIQQVVRGDSAAYFCASVTGLALEEQFFGPGTRLTVL.

Written as DNA, the CDR3 is TGCAGTGCCCTAGACAGGAACTATGGCTACACCTTC. This translates into CSALDRNYGYTF. The rearrangement uses TRBV20-1 and TRBJ1-2, with D perhaps TRBD1 (6 bases). Looked up from germline, CDR1 is DFQATT and CDR2 is SNEGSKA (reference sequence). The CDR3 is made up of 12 amino acids. Between the trimmed V and J ends, which lost 6 bases and 2 bases, there was a span of 10 bases.

V gene TRBV29-1 combines with J gene TRBJ1-2; D not resolved. The V end lost 4 bases, the J end lost 7 bases, and 7 bases lay between the germline ends. The germline gives CDR1 SQVTM, CDR2 ANQGSEA. The CDR3 covers 10 residues. The DNA of the CDR3 is TGCAGCGTTGGCCAGCCTGGCTACACCTTC. Translating it yields CSVGQPGYTF.

V usage is TRBV20-1 and J usage is TRBJ2-3, with 10 bases lining up with TRBD2. V was clipped by 5 bases and J by 3 bases; unmatched bases: 11. CDR1 is DFQATT, CDR2 SNEGSKA, per germline (reference sequence). This CDR3 is built from 16 residues. The CDR3 here is CSAPKSGGLATDTQYF. The CDR3 DNA reads TGCAGTGCTCCCAAATCGGGGGGACTAGCGACAGATACGCAGTATTTT.

This clonotype was seen more than once but under ten times. The chain has TRBV6-2 or TRBV6-3 and TRBJ1-1; D gene unclear. CDR1 is MNHEY, CDR2 SVGEGT, per germline. This CDR3 spans 13 amino acids. The V end was cut by 6 bases, the J end by 5 bases, with 13 bases between. This chain's CDR3 is CASRGLGRTEAFF. CDR3 bases: TGTGCCAGCAGGGGGTTGGGAAGAACTGAAGCTTTCTTT.

V usage is TRBV12-3 or TRBV12-4 and J usage is TRBJ1-1, with 7 positions matching TRBD1. This CDR3 has 13 residues. J gave up 1 base and V 7 bases, and 3 bases lay outside the gene matches. The DNA for the CDR3 is TGTGCCAGCAAATGGACAGGGAACACTGAAGCTTTCTTT. This sequence encodes CASKWTGNTEAFF.

This clonotype turned up a few times. The chain has TRBV9 and TRBJ1-2; D gene unclear. The CDR3 is 15 amino acids. Trimming cost V 0 bases and J 6 bases, with 15 bases left between them. In germline, CDR1 is SGDLS, CDR2 YYNGEE. CDR3 coding DNA: TGTGCCAGCAGCGTAGCTCGGGAAAGAGAAGATGGCTACACCTTC. Amino acid sequence: CASSVAREREDGYTF.

Here the CDR3 reads CASSQDGQGKETQYF. The CDR3, as DNA: TGCGCCAGCAGCCAAGATGGGCAGGGAAAAGAGACCCAGTACTTC. This chain links TRBV4-1 with TRBJ2-5; maybe TRBD1 (5 bases). The CDR3 covers 15 residues. Germline V gene sequence: CDR1 MGHRA, CDR2 YSYEKL. Trimming left V 0 bases short and J 3 bases short, with 11 bases between.

The V and J genes are TRBV14 and TRBJ1-2, with D perhaps TRBD1 (5 bases). Germline CDR1 reads SGHDN; CDR2 reads FVKESK. V gave up 5 bases and J gave up 6 bases, with 16 bases separating them. This CDR3 is built from 14 residues. CDR3 coding DNA: TGTGCCAGCAGCTCCTACGGGGCAGGTGATGGCTACACCTTC. Translating gives CASSSYGAGDGYTF.

The chain is built from TRBV5-1 and TRBJ1-1; 10 nucleotides align to TRBD1. Germline loops: CDR1 SGHRS, CDR2 YFSETQ. The CDR3 loop spans 15 amino acids. The J segment lost 5 bases and the V segment lost 4 bases, leaving 8 bases of the junction unmatched. CDR3 residues: CASSRDRGIGTEAFF. CDR3 coding DNA: TGCGCCAGCAGCCGGGACAGGGGAATTGGTACTGAAGCTTTCTTT. The full variable domain, in which reference TRBV5-1 and TRBJ1-1 provide the parts outside the CDR3, is KAGVTQTPRYLIKTRGQQVTLSCSPISGHRSVSWYQQTPGQGLQFLFEYFSETQRNKGNFPGRFSGRQFSNSRSEMNVSTLELGDSALYLCASSRDRGIGTEAFFGQGTRLTVV.

This clonotype was counted a single time. CDR3 in amino acids: CASSSRQGSNEQFF. The CDR3 nucleotides are TGTGCCAGCAGCAGCCGACAGGGGTCCAATGAGCAGTTCTTC. The chain uses TRBV9 and TRBJ2-1; 8 nucleotides match TRBD1. Germline V lookup: CDR1 SGDLS, CDR2 YYNGEE. This CDR3 has 14 amino acids. V dropped 4 bases and J dropped 6; count of bases not matched to a gene: 6.

In DNA form, the CDR3 reads TGCAGTGCTCTCAAGGCAGCTGGAAACACCATATATTTT. Translating it yields CSALKAAGNTIYF. This sequence joins TRBV20-1 and TRBJ1-3, with D hard to call. The CDR3 runs 13 residues. Germline assignment: CDR1 DFQATT and CDR2 SNEGSKA (reference sequence). Trimming removed 5 bases at V and 2 bases at J, with 10 bases between.

This clonotype has ten or more counts. The chain joins TRBV21-1 to TRBJ2-7; the listed D gene, TRBD1, was not tested against the DNA. TRBV21-1 is deemed a pseudogene. CDR3 length: 14 amino acids. The CDR3 coding sequence is TGTGCCAGCAGCACAGGACAGGTCAACTACGAGCAGTACTTC. Its protein is CASSTGQVNYEQYF.

In this sample, this clonotype turned up a few times. This sequence joins TRBV29-1 and TRBJ1-2, with unresolved D. This CDR3 comprises 9 residues. V lost 4 bases and J lost 5, with 2 bases in between. Germline CDR1 and CDR2: SQVTM and ANQGSEA. The CDR3 spells CSVGYGYTF. For the CDR3, the DNA is TGCAGCGTTGGATATGGCTACACCTTC.

The chain is built from TRBV7-2 and TRBJ2-3; D is uncertain. This CDR3 contains 13 residues. Trimming left V 6 bases short and J 2 bases short, with 9 bases between. Germline CDR1 reads SGHTA; CDR2 reads FQGNSA. CDR3 DNA sequence: TGTGCCAGCAGTTCAGAACCCACAGATACGCAGTATTTT. This encodes CASSSEPTDTQYF.

This chain connects TRBV11-2 to TRBJ2-5; 7 nucleotides align to TRBD1. Judging by the DNA end, TRBJ2-7 fits better; the J call may be wrong. CDR3 size: 15 residues. Germline V gene data show CDR1 as SGHAT and CDR2 as FQNNGV. The CDR3 reads CASSQPTGSSYEQYF. The CDR3 DNA is TGTGCCAGCAGCCAACCGACAGGGAGCTCCTACGAGCAGTACTTC.

The table lists this clonotype with a few counts. This rearrangement joins TRBV20-1 to TRBJ1-1, with D possibly being TRBD1 (6 bases). This CDR3 spans 12 amino acids. The V and J ends lost 4 bases and 3 bases respectively, with 9 bases between them. Germline CDR1 reads DFQATT; CDR2 reads SNEGSKA (reference sequence). The CDR3 DNA sequence: TGCAGTGCTACAAACAGGGACACTGAAGCTTTCTTT. Translated, it gives CSATNRDTEAFF.

The chain joins TRBV2 to TRBJ2-1, with D perhaps TRBD2 (7 bases). CDR1 SNHLY and CDR2 FYNNEI come from the germline V gene. The CDR3 is 15 residues long. V dropped 7 bases and J dropped 4 bases, with 17 bases sitting between them. CDR3 coding DNA: TGTGCCAGCACTGGGGGGCGGGGGAGATACAATGAGCAGTTCTTC. Amino acid sequence: CASTGGRGRYNEQFF.